The text below deals with one T cell receptor (beta chain). Produced via immunoSEQ multiplex PCR; TCRdb's table is partial and in-frame only. The table shows around 190,000 clones, with roughly 82% occurring only once. The CDR3 is 14 amino acids. V was pared by 2 bases and J by 5 bases, with 3 bases of the junction left unmatched. In germline, CDR1 is MNHEY, CDR2 SMNVEV (reference sequence). The sample comes from a study of blood T cell repertoires in COVID-19. The receptor comes from a human donor in a cohort sampled during active COVID-19. Material for sequencing was peripheral blood. The chain joins TRBV27 to TRBJ2-7; TRBD2 matches 10 bases. CDR3 region: CASSLVLAGDEQYF. The CDR3 DNA reads as TGTGCCAGCAGTTTAGTGCTAGCGGGAGACGAGCAGTACTTC.